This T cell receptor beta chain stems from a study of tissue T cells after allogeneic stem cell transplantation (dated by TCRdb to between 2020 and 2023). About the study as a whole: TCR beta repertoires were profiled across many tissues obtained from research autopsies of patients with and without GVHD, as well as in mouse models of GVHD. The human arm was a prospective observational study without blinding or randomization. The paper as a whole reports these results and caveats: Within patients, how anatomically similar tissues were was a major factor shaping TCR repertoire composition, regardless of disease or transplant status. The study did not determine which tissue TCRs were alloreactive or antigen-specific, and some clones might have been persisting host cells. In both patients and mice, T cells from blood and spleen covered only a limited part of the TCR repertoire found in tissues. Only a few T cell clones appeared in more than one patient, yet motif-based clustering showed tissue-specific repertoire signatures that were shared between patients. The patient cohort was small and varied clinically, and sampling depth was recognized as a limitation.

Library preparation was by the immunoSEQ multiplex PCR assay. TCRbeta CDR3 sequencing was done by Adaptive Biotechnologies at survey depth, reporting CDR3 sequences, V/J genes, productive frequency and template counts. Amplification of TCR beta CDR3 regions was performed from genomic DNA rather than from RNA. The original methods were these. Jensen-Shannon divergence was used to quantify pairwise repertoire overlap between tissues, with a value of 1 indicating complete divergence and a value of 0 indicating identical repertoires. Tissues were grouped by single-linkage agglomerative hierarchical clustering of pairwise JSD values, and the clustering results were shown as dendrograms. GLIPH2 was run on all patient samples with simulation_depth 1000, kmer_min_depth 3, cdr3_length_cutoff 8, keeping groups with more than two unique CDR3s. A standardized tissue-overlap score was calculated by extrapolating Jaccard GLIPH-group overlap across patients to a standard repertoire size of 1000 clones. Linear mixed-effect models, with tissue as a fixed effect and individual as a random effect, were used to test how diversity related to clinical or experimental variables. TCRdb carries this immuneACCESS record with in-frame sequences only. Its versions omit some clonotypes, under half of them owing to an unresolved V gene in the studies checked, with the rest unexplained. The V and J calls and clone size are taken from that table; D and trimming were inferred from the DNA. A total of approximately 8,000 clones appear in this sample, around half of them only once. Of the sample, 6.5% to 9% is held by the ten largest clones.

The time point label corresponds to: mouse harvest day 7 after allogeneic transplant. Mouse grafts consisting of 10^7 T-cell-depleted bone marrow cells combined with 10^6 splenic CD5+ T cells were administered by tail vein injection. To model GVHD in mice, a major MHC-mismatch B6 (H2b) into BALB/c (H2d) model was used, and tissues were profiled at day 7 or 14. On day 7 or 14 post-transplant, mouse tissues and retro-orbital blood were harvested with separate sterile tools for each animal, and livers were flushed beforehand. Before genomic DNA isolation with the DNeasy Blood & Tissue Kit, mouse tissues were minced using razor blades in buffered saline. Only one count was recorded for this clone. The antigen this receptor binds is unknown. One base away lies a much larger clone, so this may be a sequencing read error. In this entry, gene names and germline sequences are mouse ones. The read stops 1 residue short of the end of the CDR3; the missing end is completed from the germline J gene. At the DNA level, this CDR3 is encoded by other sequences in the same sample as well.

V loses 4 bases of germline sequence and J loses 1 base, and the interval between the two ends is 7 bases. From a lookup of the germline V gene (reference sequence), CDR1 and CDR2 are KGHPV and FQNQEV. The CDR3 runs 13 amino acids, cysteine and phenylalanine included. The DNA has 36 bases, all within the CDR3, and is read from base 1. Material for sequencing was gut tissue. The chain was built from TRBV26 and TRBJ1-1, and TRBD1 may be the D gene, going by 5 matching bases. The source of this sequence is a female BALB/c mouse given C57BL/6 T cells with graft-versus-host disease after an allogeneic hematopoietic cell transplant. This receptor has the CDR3 CASSPTGNTEVFF. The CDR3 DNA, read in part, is TGTGCCAGCAGTCCCACAGGGAACACAGAAGTCTTC.